Each of the 18 T cell receptor beta chains below was sequenced from the same sample in a study of technical replicates of blood from several donors. Profiled with immunoSEQ multiplex PCR; TCRdb holds only in-frame clones, not every one. The sample carries 85,000 to 100,000 clones, roughly 95% recorded once. The specimen sequenced was T cells isolated from PBMCs. These receptors originate from a human donor in good health.

This chain links TRBV27 with TRBJ2-3, with 10 bases lining up with TRBD1. Trimming removed 3 bases from V and 1 base from J; junction bases left unmatched: 4. Germline assignment: CDR1 MNHEY and CDR2 SMNVEV (reference sequence). The CDR3 covers 16 residues. The CDR3 nucleotides are TGTGCCAGCAGTTTGGCCGGGACAGGGGGCACAGATACGCAGTATTTT. It yields the protein CASSLAGTGGTDTQYF.

The CDR3 is CASSGGGAYEQYF. In nucleotides, the CDR3 is TGCGCCAGCAGTGGCGGGGGGGCGTACGAGCAGTACTTC. The chain couples TRBV10-2 to TRBJ2-7; 9 positions agree with TRBD2. Looked up from germline, CDR1 is WSHSY and CDR2 is SAAADI. The junction had 2 bases not matched to a gene; V was cut back by 4 bases and J by 4 bases. The CDR3 has 13 residues.

The rearrangement uses TRBV10-2 and TRBJ2-7; 8 bases fit TRBD2. The CDR3 sequence is 14 residues long. Germline CDR1 WSHSY, CDR2 SAAADI. After removal of 3 bases from V and 1 base from J, the junction contained 2 bases not matched to a gene. The CDR3 spells CASSDSGTSYEQYF. The CDR3 DNA is TGCGCCAGCAGTGATAGCGGGACTTCCTACGAGCAGTACTTC.

This chain joins TRBV2 and TRBJ2-5; TRBD2 matches 14 bases. V trimming: 10 bases; J trimming: 3 bases; junction bases outside the gene matches: 7. This CDR3 region has 15 residues. CDR1 and CDR2 from the germline V gene are SNHLY and FYNNEI. CDR3 sequence reads: CANLPGLAGEETQYF. Here the CDR3 DNA reads TGTGCCAACTTACCGGGACTAGCGGGGGAAGAGACCCAGTACTTC.

This chain connects TRBV7-9 to TRBJ2-1; no definite D call. Trimming cost V 8 bases and J 9 bases, with 32 bases left between them. The length of the CDR3 is 18 residues. Germline lookup yields CDR1 SEHNR and CDR2 FQNEAQ (reference sequence). Written as DNA, the CDR3 is TGTGCCAGCCCTGAAGCCCTCCAACCCGTCACCCCCTTTGGTGAGCAGTTCTTC. Protein sequence: CASPEALQPVTPFGEQFF.

This chain uses TRBV28 with TRBJ1-1; weak D call: TRBD1 (6 bases). Germline CDR1 is MDHEN and CDR2 is SYDVKM. This CDR3 region has 16 residues. Deletions cut 3 bases from V and 4 bases from J, with 18 bases between. CDR3 in amino acids: CASSLGMIVGGTEAFF. DNA for the CDR3: TGTGCCAGCAGTTTGGGTATGATCGTAGGGGGCACTGAAGCTTTCTTT.

The CDR3 DNA reads as TGTGCCAGCAGCTTGGGTACAGGGGGGACCTACGAGCAGTACTTC. This sequence encodes CASSLGTGGTYEQYF. The gene calls are TRBV5-5 and TRBJ2-7; 8 nucleotides line up with TRBD1. Looked up from germline, CDR1 is SGHKS and CDR2 is YYEKEE (reference sequence). V lost 0 bases and J lost 2; bases outside the gene matches: 4. This CDR3 region has 15 residues.

The CDR3, as DNA: TGTGCCACCAGGCGTGGTGGCACAGATACGCAGTATTTT. This gives the protein CATRRGGTDTQYF. This chain uses TRBV27 with TRBJ2-3; the D is unclear. V lost 10 bases and J lost 1, with 12 bases in between. Germline V lookup: CDR1 MNHEY, CDR2 SMNVEV (reference sequence). This CDR3 spans 13 amino acids.

The count of this clone is one. The chain carries TRBV19 and TRBJ2-3, with a weak D call TRBD2 (6 bases). Germline assignment: CDR1 LNHDA and CDR2 SQIVND (reference sequence). V shed 5 bases and J shed 2 bases, with 23 bases lying between them. The CDR3 is made up of 18 amino acids. Here the CDR3 DNA reads TGTGCCAGTAGTGGGACGATTAGCGGAGCGAGGGACACAGATACGCAGTATTTT. Protein product: CASSGTISGARDTDTQYF.

This clone was found once. Different DNA sequences within this sample yield the same CDR3. The V and J genes are TRBV5-1 and TRBJ2-5, with D unresolved. V dropped 0 bases and J dropped 4 bases, with 7 bases sitting between them. Germline-derived CDR1 and CDR2 are SGHRS and YFSETQ. CDR3 length: 13 amino acids. The CDR3 DNA reads as TGCGCCAGCAGCTTGGGGGCAGGAGAGACCCAGTACTTC. Its protein product is CASSLGAGETQYF.

V usage is TRBV28 and J usage is TRBJ2-5; D is undetermined. V was cut by 3 bases and J by 5 bases, with 13 bases left in between. The length of the CDR3 is 14 residues. The germline V gene has CDR1 MDHEN and CDR2 SYDVKM. CDR3 amino acids: CASSLRSARETQYF. The CDR3, as DNA: TGTGCCAGCAGTTTGAGGTCCGCCCGGGAGACCCAGTACTTC. The full variable domain, rest sourced from reference TRBV28 and TRBJ2-5, is DVKVTQSSRYLVKRTGEKVFLECVQDMDHENMFWYRQDPGLGLRLIYFSYDVKMKEKGDIPEGYSVSREKKERFSLILESASTNQTSMYLCASSLRSARETQYFGPGTRLLVL.

The chain couples TRBV7-8 to TRBJ2-1, with 8 bases matching TRBD2. The V gene end was trimmed by 3 bases and the J gene end by 1 base; junction bases not matched to a gene: 2. Germline V gene lookup returns CDR1 SGHVS and CDR2 FQNEAQ. This CDR3 has 15 amino acids. CDR3 bases: TGTGCCAGCAGCTTGCCGGGAGGGTCCTACAATGAGCAGTTCTTC. The encoded protein is CASSLPGGSYNEQFF.

This chain connects TRBV25-1 to TRBJ2-7; tentative D call: TRBD1 (6 bases). Germline lookup yields CDR1 MGHDK and CDR2 SYGVNS. The CDR3 consists of 15 residues. Trimming cost V 3 bases and J 4 bases, with 16 bases left between them. The CDR3: CASSDPAGALYEQYF. The CDR3 coding sequence is TGTGCCAGCAGTGACCCTGCAGGGGCCCTGTACGAGCAGTACTTC.

The rearrangement uses TRBV14 and TRBJ2-1, with D uncertain. This CDR3 spans 13 amino acids. V lost 6 bases and J 6 bases, leaving 12 bases between the germline ends. Germline assignment: CDR1 SGHDN and CDR2 FVKESK. CDR3 sequence: CASSQLFSNEQFF. The DNA for the CDR3 is TGTGCCAGCAGTCAACTATTTAGCAATGAGCAGTTCTTC. Supplemented by reference TRBV14 and TRBJ2-1, the full variable domain reads EAGVTQFPSHSVIEKGQTVTLRCDPISGHDNLYWYRRVMGKEIKFLLHFVKESKQDESGMPNNRFLAERTGGTYSTLKVQPAELEDSGVYFCASSQLFSNEQFFGPGTRLTVL.

The J gene is TRBJ2-1, the V gene TRBV5-1; the D gene is possibly TRBD2 (6 bases). CDR1 and CDR2 (germline): SGHRS, YFSETQ. V dropped 3 bases and J dropped 8 bases, with 9 bases sitting between them. There are 12 residues in the CDR3. The CDR3 bases are TGCGCCAGCAGCTGGGGGGACGATGAGCAGTTCTTC. This gives the protein CASSWGDDEQFF.

The V gene is TRBV6-6, the J gene TRBJ2-1, with D possibly TRBD1 on 6 matching bases. In germline, CDR1 is MNHNY, CDR2 SVGAGI (reference sequence). Trimming stripped 5 bases from V and 5 bases from J, with 10 bases between. The length of the CDR3 is 13 residues. CDR3 nucleotides: TGTGCCAGCAGTCACGGACAGCACAATGAGCAGTTCTTC. Translation: CASSHGQHNEQFF.

This clone has more than one count but fewer than ten. This sequence joins TRBV11-2 and TRBJ2-1, with D possibly being TRBD2 (6 bases). Germline V gene sequence: CDR1 SGHAT, CDR2 FQNNGV. V was shortened by 1 base and J by 7 bases, with 17 bases between the two germline ends. This CDR3 is 16 amino acids long. Here the CDR3 reads CASSLGPTSVRNEQFF. In DNA, the CDR3 is TGTGCCAGCAGCTTAGGCCCGACTAGTGTGAGAAATGAGCAGTTCTTC.

The J gene is TRBJ2-2, the V gene TRBV12-5, with 13 bases lining up with TRBD2. The CDR3 runs 16 residues. Trimming took 6 bases from V and 5 from J; bases not matched to a gene: 6. Germline lookup yields CDR1 LGHNT and CDR2 FRNRAP. DNA of the CDR3: TGTGCTAGTGGGACACTAGCGGGGGGGGTAACCGGGGAGCTGTTTTTT. Translation gives CASGTLAGGVTGELFF. Together with reference TRBV12-5 and TRBJ2-2, the CDR3 gives the full variable domain: DARVTQTPRHKVTEMGQEVTMRCQPILGHNTVFWYRQTMMQGLELLAYFRNRAPLDDSGMPKDRFSAEMPDATLATLKIQPSEPRDSAVYFCASGTLAGGVTGELFFGEGSRLTVL.